This T cell receptor beta chain was captured by sequencing in a study of technical replicates of blood from a few donors. Clones were sequenced by immunoSEQ multiplex PCR, and TCRdb holds only the in-frame ones, with some missing. The repertoire has around 76,000 clones, over 95% of them found once; the top ten carry 0.2% to 0.25%. Germline loops: CDR1 SGHVS, CDR2 FQNEAQ. V dropped 5 bases and J dropped 7; count of bases not matched to a gene: 6. The CDR3 covers 14 residues. The source material was T cells isolated from PBMCs. The V call is TRBV7-8, the J call TRBJ2-1; 9 bases are a match to TRBD1. The origin of this receptor is a human donor in good health. The CDR3 here is CASSPWDRENEQFF. The CDR3 coding sequence is TGTGCCAGCAGCCCTTGGGACAGGGAAAATGAGCAGTTCTTC.